What follows are 3 T cell receptor beta chains derived from one specimen sequenced in a study of shared clonotypes between healthy human individuals. Profiling relied on immunoSEQ multiplex PCR, and the TCRdb table lists in-frame clones only, not all of them. The sample has 150,000 to 200,000 clones; just under 95% are singletons. The sample comprised naive CD4+ T cells sorted from blood. The subset was: CD45RA+ positively selected. Receptors originate from a woman between 25 and 40 years old in good health.

V gene TRBV28 combines with J gene TRBJ2-5; no clear D gene. Near its end, the DNA agrees better with TRBJ2-7, so the J call may be wrong. Germline CDR1 MDHEN, CDR2 SYDVKM. CDR3 length equals 14 residues. The CDR3 sequence: CASSFHPRSYEQYF. The CDR3 DNA reads TGTGCCAGCAGTTTTCACCCCCGATCCTACGAGCAGTACTTC.

The rearrangement joins TRBV7-8 to TRBJ2-3; tentative D call: TRBD2 (5 bases). The V end lost 5 bases, the J end lost 5 bases, and 8 bases lay between the germline ends. CDR3 length equals 12 residues. CDR1 is SGHVS and CDR2 is FQNEAQ in the germline V gene. The CDR3 reads CASSTGIDTQYF. As DNA, the CDR3 is TGTGCCAGCAGCACCGGGATAGATACGCAGTATTTT.

This clone showed up just once. The chain has TRBV28 and TRBJ1-2; TRBD1 matches 11 bases. Germline loops: CDR1 MDHEN, CDR2 SYDVKM. CDR3 length equals 15 residues. Trimming cost V 10 bases and J 4 bases; bases outside gene matches: 11. CDR3 nucleotide sequence: TGTGCCACCCAATCCCGGGACAGGGGGACCTATGGCTACACCTTC. Its translation is CATQSRDRGTYGYTF.